Listed here are 7 T cell receptor beta chains from one sample, sequenced in a study of neurological immune-mediated disorders. Via MiXCR, TCRdb re-called the 5' RACE reads, giving one row per CDR3 protein. The repertoire holds approximately 65,000 distinct CDR3 sequences, over 4% seen once, with roughly 2.8% in the top ten. Material for sequencing was PBMCs. The receptors derive from a man aged 45-65 years with multiple sclerosis.

This clonotype was counted a few times. CDR3 loop: CASTQGSDTQYF. CDR3 DNA sequence: TGTGCCAGCACCCAGGGATCCGATACGCAGTATTTT. The V and J genes are TRBV6-6 and TRBJ2-3; tentatively, D is TRBD1 (5 bases). The V end lost 7 bases, the J end lost 6 bases, and 11 bases lay between the germline ends. This CDR3 is built from 12 residues. CDR1 and CDR2 (germline): MNHNY, SVGAGI (reference sequence).

This clonotype was counted ten times or more. This sequence joins TRBV20-1 and TRBJ1-2; weak D call: TRBD1 (6 bases). This CDR3 contains 15 residues. Germline CDR1 reads DFQATT; CDR2 reads SNEGSKA (reference sequence). V dropped 1 base and J dropped 1 base, with 13 bases sitting between them. CDR3 in amino acids: CSARAPGGDNYGYTF. CDR3 DNA: TGCAGTGCTAGAGCGCCGGGGGGCGATAACTATGGCTACACCTTC.

This clonotype was seen at least ten times. The rearrangement uses TRBV7-9 and TRBJ1-2; D is ambiguous. Germline V CDR1 and CDR2: SEHNR, FQNEAQ (reference sequence). The length of the CDR3 is 14 residues. V was trimmed by 3 bases and J by 6 bases, leaving 14 bases between them. The CDR3 DNA reads TGTGCCAGCAGCTTGGTCTCAGGTGTAGATGGCTACACCTTC. As protein: CASSLVSGVDGYTF. The variable domain in full, completed from reference TRBV7-9 and TRBJ1-2, reads DTGVSQNPRHKITKRGQNVTFRCDPISEHNRLYWYRQTLGQGPEFLTYFQNEAQLEKSRLLSDRFSAERPKGSFSTLEIQRTEQGDSAMYLCASSLVSGVDGYTFGSGTRLTVV.

This clonotype was observed at least ten times. The chain employs TRBV11-2 and TRBJ1-5, with D unclear. Trimming left V 5 bases short and J 6 bases short, with 11 bases between. This CDR3 spans 13 amino acids. Germline V gene lookup returns CDR1 SGHAT and CDR2 FQNNGV. The CDR3 reads CASSLEVGQPQHF. In DNA, the CDR3 is TGTGCCAGCAGCCTCGAGGTGGGTCAGCCCCAGCATTTT.

The rearrangement joins TRBV2 to TRBJ2-3, with D unclear. V was clipped by 5 bases and J by 4 bases, with 7 bases between them. The CDR3 is 12 amino acids. The V gene's germline CDR1 is SNHLY and CDR2 FYNNEI. The chain's CDR3 is CASSQESDTQYF. The CDR3 coding sequence is TGTGCCAGCAGTCAAGAGTCAGATACGCAGTATTTT.

Many counts were recorded for this clonotype. This chain joins TRBV13 and TRBJ2-2, with 9 bases fitting TRBD2. The CDR3 sequence is 17 residues long. Germline trimming cut 1 base from V and 4 bases from J; bases unmatched to any gene: 7. Germline CDR1 PRHDT, CDR2 FYEKMQ (reference sequence). CDR3 in amino acids: CASSLARRGGRTGELFF. The CDR3 DNA sequence: TGTGCCAGCAGCTTAGCAAGGCGGGGGGGCCGCACCGGGGAGCTGTTTTTT. Complete variable domain (other parts from reference TRBV13 and TRBJ2-2): AAGVIQSPRHLIKEKRETATLKCYPIPRHDTVYWYQQGPGQDPQFLISFYEKMQSDKGSIPDRFSAQQFSDYHSELNMSSLELGDSALYFCASSLARRGGRTGELFFGEGSRLTVL.

As concerns this clonotype: The junction and the germline gene differ at one end; a read error may be behind it. The rearrangement joins TRBV6-5 to TRBJ1-6; D possibly corresponds to TRBD1 (6 bases). The V gene's germline CDR1 is MNHEY and CDR2 SVGAGI. The CDR3 is made up of 16 amino acids. The CDR3 DNA is TGTGCCAGCAGTAACTCCAGGGGAATGGGAAATTCACCCCTCAACTTT. Amino acids: CASSNSRGMGNSPLNF.